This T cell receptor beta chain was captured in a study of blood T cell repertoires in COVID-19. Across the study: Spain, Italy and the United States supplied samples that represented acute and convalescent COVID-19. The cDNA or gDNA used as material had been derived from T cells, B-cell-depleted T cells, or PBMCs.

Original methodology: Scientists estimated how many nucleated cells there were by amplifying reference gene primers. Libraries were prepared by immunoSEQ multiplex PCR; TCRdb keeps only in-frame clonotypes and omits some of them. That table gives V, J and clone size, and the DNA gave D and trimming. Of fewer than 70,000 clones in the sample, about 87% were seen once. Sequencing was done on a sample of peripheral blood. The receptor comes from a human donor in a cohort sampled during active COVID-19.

CDR3: CASSLRTVNTGELFF. The DNA for the CDR3 is TGTGCCAGCAGCTTAAGGACAGTGAACACCGGGGAGCTGTTTTTT. The rearrangement joins TRBV7-2 to TRBJ2-2; the D gene is possibly TRBD1 (6 bases). CDR1 and CDR2 (germline): SGHTA, FQGNSA. The germline V and J ends were trimmed by 2 bases and 1 base, with 8 bases remaining between them. The CDR3 extends over 15 amino acids.